This T cell receptor (beta chain) was sequenced in a study of cytomegalovirus exposure and HLA in healthy donors. As for the donors, each was a healthy bone marrow donor. With 60 Vbeta and 13 Jbeta primers, the PCR was carried out. The method was immunoSEQ multiplex PCR; TCRdb's version includes in-frame clones alone and lacks a portion of them. The table for this sample gives approximately 100,000 clones. Findings of the study overall: In vitro testing confirmed a few CMV-associated chains as specific for CMV antigens. Relative to equally common others, HLA-associated TCR beta chains showed greater clonal expansion in a later analysis.

Details on this clone: The antigen is not known.

Sequenced: PBMCs. This TCR came from a man between 50 and 59 years old in good health and CMV-seronegative.

The CDR3 DNA is TGTGCCAGCAGTGGAACGACCCGGGGAGGCACAGATACGCAGTATTTT. Translation: CASSGTTRGGTDTQYF. The chain combines TRBV25-1 with TRBJ2-3, with D possibly matching TRBD2 (5 bases). Germline CDR1 is MGHDK and CDR2 is SYGVNS. This CDR3 spans 16 amino acids. Trimming took 4 bases from V and 1 from J, leaving 15 bases between them.